This T cell receptor beta chain came from a study of CD8+CD57+ T cells in acquired aplastic anemia. The overall study: Sorted CD4+ plus CD8+ cells gave DNA averaging about 3.2 ug. Healthy donors averaged approximately 11 million reads for CD4+ cells.

The study's findings and limits: Controls did not differ significantly from patients in CD8+ Simpson's diversity.

The CDR3 has 16 residues. Germline CDR1 KGHDR, CDR2 SFDVKD. The V gene lost 2 bases and the J gene lost 0 bases, with 10 bases spanning the gap. Investigators profiled TCR beta VDJ and CDR3 from genomic DNA template. Each CDR3 protein is one row after TCRdb ran MiXCR on the reads. The sample gives about 180,000 distinct CDR3 sequences, 35% to 50% of which show up once; 2.5% to 3.5% is in the top ten. This clonotype was seen a few times. Its target is unknown. The TCR sequence derives from a human donor in good health. The source material was sorted CD4+, CD8+, or CD8+CD57+ T cells (not recorded which) from PBMCs. The chain employs TRBV24-1 and TRBJ2-4, with D tentatively TRBD2 (5 bases). The DNA of the CDR3 is TGTGCCACCAGTGATTCGGTCGGACTAGCCAAAAACATTCAGTACTTC. Its translation: CATSDSVGLAKNIQYF.